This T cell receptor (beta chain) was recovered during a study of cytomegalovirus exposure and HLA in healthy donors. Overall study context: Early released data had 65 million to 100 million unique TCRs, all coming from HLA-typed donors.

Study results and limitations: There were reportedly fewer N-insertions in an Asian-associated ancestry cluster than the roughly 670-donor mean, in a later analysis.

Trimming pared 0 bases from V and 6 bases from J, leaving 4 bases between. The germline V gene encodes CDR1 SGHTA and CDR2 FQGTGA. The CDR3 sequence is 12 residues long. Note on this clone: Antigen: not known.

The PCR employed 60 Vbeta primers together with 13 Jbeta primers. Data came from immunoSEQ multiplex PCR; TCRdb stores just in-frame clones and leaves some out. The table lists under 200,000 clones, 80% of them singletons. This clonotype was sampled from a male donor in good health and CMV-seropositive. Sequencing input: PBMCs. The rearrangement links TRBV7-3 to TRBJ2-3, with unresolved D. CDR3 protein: CASSLTQDTQYF. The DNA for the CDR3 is TGTGCCAGCAGCTTAACGCAGGATACGCAGTATTTT.